This T cell receptor beta chain was obtained from a study of T cell responses to AZD1222 COVID-19 vaccine. Turning to the study itself: Second-dose intervals near 4 or 12 weeks were combined. Study-wide findings and caveats: Samples come after the peak T cell response, not at day 14. Donors in the cohort were predominantly white British and more often female, and clonal diversity was possibly underestimated.

Here immunoSEQ multiplex PCR was the method, and the copy in TCRdb shows in-frame clones only, minus some. The sample lists approximately 150,000 clones, around 90% occurring once. Remarks on this clone: No antigen is known for it.

Sequences were derived from peripheral blood, sampled on day 0 of AZD1222 vaccination. The clonotype originates from an adult in good health.

CDR3: CASSPYVQGVPYQETQYF. The CDR3 bases are TGTGCCAGCAGCCCCTACGTTCAAGGAGTTCCATACCAAGAGACCCAGTACTTC. This chain joins TRBV3-1 (or the pseudogene TRBV3-2) and TRBJ2-5; D gene unclear. CDR1 is LGHDT, CDR2 YNNKEL, per germline (reference sequence). V lost 4 bases, J lost 0 bases, and 21 bases lay in between. The CDR3 is 18 amino acids.